Below, 25 T cell receptor beta chains from the same sample are listed, as sequenced in a study of CD8+ T cells in alopecia areata. Once RNA had been extracted, it was reverse transcribed into cDNA to act as the sequencing template. Sequencing used immunoSEQ multiplex PCR; TCRdb keeps in-frame clones, though not all of them. The table shows under 250,000 clones, with about 56% occurring only once. The sequenced sample consisted of CD8+ T cells sorted from blood. Every receptor here comes from a human donor in good health.

The chain joins TRBV27 to TRBJ2-7; D might be TRBD1 (5 bases). Germline loops: CDR1 MNHEY, CDR2 SMNVEV (reference sequence). The CDR3 sequence is 13 residues long. The germline V and J ends were trimmed by 3 bases and 6 bases, with 12 bases remaining between them. CDR3 residues: CASSFAGYSEQYF. The DNA for the CDR3 is TGTGCCAGCAGTTTTGCAGGGTATTCCGAGCAGTACTTC.

The chain links TRBV29-1 to TRBJ1-2; TRBD1 matches 7 bases. Per germline, CDR1 SQVTM and CDR2 ANQGSEA. The length of the CDR3 is 12 residues. The trim removed 3 bases at V and 8 bases at J, leaving 6 bases unmatched. The CDR3 here is CSVDEGARGYTF. The CDR3 DNA reads as TGCAGCGTTGATGAGGGGGCGCGCGGCTACACCTTC.

The CDR3 loop reads CASSDQVVEQYF. For the CDR3, the DNA is TGTGCCAGCAGTGATCAGGTGGTCGAGCAGTACTTC. This sequence joins TRBV6-1 and TRBJ2-7; D unresolved. The CDR3 length is 12 residues. Trimming took 3 bases from V and 6 from J, leaving 9 bases between them. Per the germline V gene, CDR1 is MNHNS and CDR2 is SASEGT.

This clone was counted only a few times. The rearrangement links TRBV7-9 to TRBJ2-7; 9 bases align to TRBD1. V trimming: 0 bases; J trimming: 5 bases; junction bases outside the gene matches: 8. The germline gives CDR1 SEHNR, CDR2 FQNEAQ (reference sequence). This CDR3 is 16 amino acids long. The chain's CDR3 is CASSLAVGQGWDEQYF. CDR3 DNA: TGTGCCAGCAGCTTAGCCGTGGGACAGGGATGGGACGAGCAGTACTTC.

This chain uses TRBV29-1 with TRBJ2-1, with D perhaps matching TRBD1 (5 bases). In germline, CDR1 is SQVTM, CDR2 ANQGSEA. V lost 7 bases to trimming and J lost 7 bases, with 8 bases between them. This CDR3 has 10 residues. In nucleotides, the CDR3 is TGCAGCGACGACAGAAATGAGCAGTTCTTC. Its protein is CSDDRNEQFF.

This chain links TRBV11-2 with TRBJ1-6; D might be TRBD1 (5 bases). CDR3 length equals 16 residues. The germline V and J ends were trimmed by 4 bases and 1 base, with 11 bases remaining between them. The germline CDR1 and CDR2 sequences are SGHAT and FQNNGV. CDR3 sequence: CASSSEGISYNSPLHF. CDR3 DNA: TGTGCCAGCAGCTCCGAGGGGATTTCCTATAATTCACCCCTCCACTTT.

The J gene is TRBJ1-2, the V gene TRBV14; D is possibly TRBD1 (5 bases). The V end lost 1 base, the J end lost 3 bases, and 12 bases lay between the germline ends. The germline V gene encodes CDR1 SGHDN and CDR2 FVKESK. The CDR3 runs to 15 residues. The CDR3 reads CASSQGVGVDYGYTF. DNA of the CDR3: TGTGCCAGCAGCCAAGGTGTGGGGGTTGACTATGGCTACACCTTC. The full variable domain, rest sourced from reference TRBV14 and TRBJ1-2, is EAGVTQFPSHSVIEKGQTVTLRCDPISGHDNLYWYRRVMGKEIKFLLHFVKESKQDESGMPNNRFLAERTGGTYSTLKVQPAELEDSGVYFCASSQGVGVDYGYTFGSGTRLTVV.

The rearrangement joins TRBV9 to TRBJ1-1; TRBD1 agrees at 9 bases. Unmatched junction bases numbered 11, after V lost 3 bases and J lost 5 bases. Germline lookup yields CDR1 SGDLS and CDR2 YYNGEE. This CDR3 contains 16 residues. The CDR3 reads CASSEARQGGRTEAFF. CDR3 nucleotide sequence: TGTGCCAGCAGCGAGGCGAGACAGGGGGGAAGAACTGAAGCTTTCTTT.

The chain is built from TRBV5-6 and TRBJ2-1, with 7 bases that match TRBD1. Germline trimming cut 3 bases from V and 4 bases from J; bases unmatched to any gene: 10. Germline V gives CDR1 SGHDT, CDR2 YYEEEE. CDR3 length: 16 amino acids. The CDR3 DNA sequence: TGTGCCAGCAGCTCGACCGGGACAGTTAGTTACAATGAGCAGTTCTTC. Amino acid sequence: CASSSTGTVSYNEQFF.

The chain combines TRBV4-2 with TRBJ2-1; 9 bases align to TRBD2. The CDR3 contains 15 residues. CDR1 LGHNA and CDR2 YNFKEQ come from the germline V gene. V was pared by 4 bases and J by 7 bases, with 8 bases of the junction left unmatched. In DNA form, the CDR3 reads TGTGCCAGCAGCCCACGGCGGGGGGGCAATAATGAGCAGTTCTTC. Its translation: CASSPRRGGNNEQFF.

This chain joins TRBV7-9 and TRBJ2-6; D gene uncertain. The CDR3 extends over 17 amino acids. Germline V gene lookup returns CDR1 SEHNR and CDR2 FQNEAQ (reference sequence). V lost 5 bases, J lost 0 bases, and 14 bases lay in between. Here the CDR3 reads CASSQSQTPSGANVLTF. CDR3 in DNA: TGTGCCAGCAGCCAAAGCCAGACCCCCTCTGGGGCCAACGTCCTGACTTTC.

The V gene is TRBV27, the J gene TRBJ2-4, with a possible D match to TRBD2 (5 bases). Germline V gene data show CDR1 as MNHEY and CDR2 as SMNVEV (reference sequence). The CDR3 length is 12 residues. Trimming stripped 2 bases from V and 14 bases from J, with 13 bases between. This CDR3 reads CASSLNGEIEYF. CDR3 DNA: TGTGCCAGCAGTTTAAACGGGGAGATAGAGTACTTC.

This chain joins TRBV7-9 and TRBJ2-1; 11 bases line up with TRBD1. V trimming: 6 bases; J trimming: 15 bases; junction bases outside the gene matches: 7. The CDR3 covers 12 residues. Germline V CDR1 and CDR2: SEHNR, FQNEAQ (reference sequence). Written as DNA, the CDR3 is TGTGCCAGCAGAGGGGTGGACAGGGGGCTGTTCTTC. It yields the protein CASRGVDRGLFF. Drawing the rest from reference TRBV7-9 and TRBJ2-1, the complete variable domain is DTGVSQNPRHKITKRGQNVTFRCDPISEHNRLYWYRQTLGQGPEFLTYFQNEAQLEKSRLLSDRFSAERPKGSFSTLEIQRTEQGDSAMYLCASRGVDRGLFFGPGTRLTVL.

V gene TRBV5-8 combines with J gene TRBJ1-2; D might be TRBD1 (6 bases). V was trimmed by 2 bases and J by 5 bases, leaving 10 bases between them. CDR3 length equals 13 residues. Looked up from germline, CDR1 is SGHTS and CDR2 is YDEGEE. CDR3 protein: CASSFGTGYGYTF. The CDR3 DNA follows: TGTGCCAGCAGCTTCGGTACAGGGTATGGCTACACCTTC.

This clone was counted only a few times. V gene TRBV7-9 combines with J gene TRBJ1-4, with D tentatively TRBD1 (5 bases). The CDR3 consists of 14 residues. Trimming took 3 bases from V and 7 from J, leaving 12 bases between them. Germline CDR1 SEHNR, CDR2 FQNEAQ (reference sequence). In nucleotides, the CDR3 is TGTGCCAGCAGCTTGGGTCCAGGGACTGAAAAACTGTTTTTT. This sequence encodes CASSLGPGTEKLFF.

Note on this clone: At the DNA level, this CDR3 is encoded by other sequences in the same sample as well. The chain couples TRBV29-1 to TRBJ2-7; maybe TRBD2 (6 bases). Germline V lookup: CDR1 SQVTM, CDR2 ANQGSEA. CDR3 length: 13 amino acids. V shed 3 bases and J shed 2 bases, with 11 bases lying between them. CDR3 coding DNA: TGCAGCGTTGAGCGGGGATCCCCCTACGAGCAGTACTTC. It translates to CSVERGSPYEQYF.

This clone appeared a few times. The chain carries TRBV29-1 and TRBJ2-7; perhaps D is TRBD1 or TRBD2 (6 bases each). Germline-derived CDR1 and CDR2 are SQVTM and ANQGSEA. The CDR3 extends over 15 amino acids. V was shortened by 0 bases and J by 2 bases, with 14 bases between the two germline ends. The CDR3 coding sequence is TGCAGCGTTGAAGATCGGCAGGGGACTCCCTACGAGCAGTACTTC. Amino acid sequence: CSVEDRQGTPYEQYF.

The V and J genes are TRBV10-2 and TRBJ1-4; D call uncertain. In germline, CDR1 is WSHSY, CDR2 SAAADI. Trimming stripped 3 bases from V and 0 bases from J, with 5 bases between. This CDR3 is built from 14 residues. The CDR3 DNA reads as TGCGCCAGCAGTGATCGCGCAACTAATGAAAAACTGTTTTTT. This encodes CASSDRATNEKLFF.

The chain is built from TRBV4-1 and TRBJ2-7; 7 bases agree with TRBD1. The CDR3 has 16 amino acids. J was trimmed by 2 bases and V by 4 bases; bases with no gene match: 11. Germline loops: CDR1 MGHRA, CDR2 YSYEKL. The chain's CDR3 is CASSLQTGQGAYEQYF. CDR3 in DNA: TGCGCCAGCAGCCTTCAAACGGGGCAGGGGGCCTACGAGCAGTACTTC.

The chain employs TRBV11-2 and TRBJ2-5; D may be TRBD1 or TRBD2 (5 bases each). V was cut by 6 bases and J by 5 bases, with 22 bases left in between. The length of the CDR3 is 16 residues. The germline V gene encodes CDR1 SGHAT and CDR2 FQNNGV. CDR3 sequence (DNA): TGTGCCAGCAGTCGATCCCCGGGACGGTGGGGGGAGACCCAGTACTTC. Translating it yields CASSRSPGRWGETQYF. Variable domain in full (rest from reference TRBV11-2 and TRBJ2-5): EAGVAQSPRYKIIEKRQSVAFWCNPISGHATLYWYQQILGQGPKLLIQFQNNGVVDDSQLPKDRFSAERLKGVDSTLKIQPAKLEDSAVYLCASSRSPGRWGETQYFGPGTRLLVL.

This chain links TRBV15 with TRBJ2-3; D might be TRBD1 (6 bases). With 2 bases removed from V and 6 bases from J, the gap between germline ends came to 6 bases. Germline V gives CDR1 LNHNV, CDR2 YYDKDF (reference sequence). The CDR3 sequence is 12 residues long. CDR3 sequence (DNA): TGTGCCACCAGCAGACAGGGGGATACGCAGTATTTT. It is translated as CATSRQGDTQYF.

This clone was found a few times. The chain has TRBV11-2 and TRBJ2-7; D not certain. V gave up 1 base and J gave up 5 bases, with 15 bases separating them. Germline V gene sequence: CDR1 SGHAT, CDR2 FQNNGV. The CDR3 extends over 15 amino acids. The CDR3 DNA reads as TGTGCCAGCAGCTTAGCCGGCGGCGTGTGGGACGAGCAGTACTTC. Translated, it gives CASSLAGGVWDEQYF.

This chain connects TRBV6-5 to TRBJ2-5; D is perhaps TRBD2 (5 bases). V was trimmed by 7 bases and J by 0 bases, leaving 12 bases between them. The CDR3 sequence is 14 residues long. CDR1 is MNHEY and CDR2 is SVGAGI in the germline V gene. The chain's CDR3 is CASNPRGHQETQYF. CDR3 coding DNA: TGTGCCAGCAATCCGCGCGGGCACCAAGAGACCCAGTACTTC.

The chain is built from TRBV30 and TRBJ1-1; no clear D gene. The V end lost 1 base, the J end lost 6 bases, and 12 bases lay between the germline ends. The CDR3 length is 13 residues. From germline, CDR1 is GTSNPN and CDR2 SVGIG (reference sequence). CDR3 DNA: TGTGCCTGGAGTGCCGTGGGTCCGGCTGAAGCTTTCTTT. Translated, it gives CAWSAVGPAEAFF.

The chain joins TRBV4-2 to TRBJ1-2, with 7 positions matching TRBD1. CDR1 and CDR2 from the germline V gene are LGHNA and YNFKEQ. The CDR3 covers 17 residues. J was trimmed by 3 bases and V by 1 base; bases with no gene match: 11. The DNA of the CDR3 is TGTGCCAGCAGCCAAGGAGTTCGAGGGGGCGCAGACTATGGCTACACCTTC. Protein product: CASSQGVRGGADYGYTF.